These 23 T cell receptor beta chains were all obtained from the same sample, sequenced in a study of patients and donors after allogeneic stem cell transplantation. TCRdb independently ran MiXCR on the RT-PCR reads; one entry per CDR3 protein. Of over 150,000 distinct CDR3 sequences in the sample, 30% are singletons; the top ten hold approximately 3%. The material sequenced was blood, either unsorted or a sorted T cell fraction (not recorded which). Source of these receptors: a human donor who was either an allogeneic HSCT recipient or a stem cell or donor lymphocyte infusion donor (not recorded which). It is not recorded whose cells these are; they may come from a transplant donor.

This clonotype was detected many times. The rearrangement links TRBV10-3 to TRBJ1-1; the D is unclear. Trimming removed 4 bases from V and 1 base from J, with 10 bases in between. CDR1 is ENHRY and CDR2 is SYGVKD in the germline V gene. The CDR3 consists of 14 residues. CDR3 amino acids: CAISAPAPNTEAFF. CDR3 nucleotide sequence: TGTGCCATCAGTGCCCCGGCCCCGAACACTGAAGCTTTCTTT.

This clonotype was detected only a few times. CDR3 nucleotides: TGTGCCAGCAGCGTAGAACAGGGTTTTGAAAAACTGTTTTTT. Its translation: CASSVEQGFEKLFF. This rearrangement joins TRBV9 to TRBJ1-4; TRBD1 is a possible D gene (6 bases). The V gene lost 0 bases and the J gene lost 7 bases, with 10 bases spanning the gap. Germline values: CDR1 SGDLS, CDR2 YYNGEE. The CDR3 loop spans 14 amino acids.

This chain links TRBV7-8 with TRBJ1-5; D gene uncertain. The V gene's germline CDR1 is SGHVS and CDR2 FQNEAQ. There are 16 residues in the CDR3. The ends were cut back, 0 bases at V and 3 bases at J, with 12 bases in the middle. This CDR3 is CASSLAGRLVNQPQHF. As DNA, the CDR3 is TGTGCCAGCAGCTTAGCAGGTCGGTTGGTCAATCAGCCCCAGCATTTT.

In its sample, this clonotype was seen a few times. This chain links TRBV5-1 with TRBJ1-1; D gene uncertain. Looked up from germline, CDR1 is SGHRS and CDR2 is YFSETQ. CDR3 length: 13 amino acids. The V gene lost 0 bases and the J gene lost 11 bases, with 14 bases spanning the gap. Here the CDR3 reads CASSLERMPGAFF. CDR3 coding DNA: TGCGCCAGCAGCTTGGAGCGGATGCCTGGGGCTTTCTTT.

This clonotype was counted between two and nine times. The chain combines TRBV20-1 with TRBJ2-2, with no clear D. Germline CDR1 reads DFQATT; CDR2 reads SNEGSKA (reference sequence). The CDR3 is made up of 15 amino acids. Trimming pared 3 bases from V and 4 bases from J, leaving 15 bases between. CDR3 sequence: CSASVAGRSTGELFF. In DNA, the CDR3 is TGCAGTGCTAGTGTGGCCGGGCGGAGCACCGGGGAGCTGTTTTTT.

This rearrangement joins TRBV10-3 to TRBJ2-3; the match to TRBD1 covers 9 bases. Per the germline V gene, CDR1 is ENHRY and CDR2 is SYGVKD. V trimming: 3 bases; J trimming: 1 base; junction bases outside the gene matches: 8. The CDR3 is 17 amino acids. The CDR3 DNA is TGTGCCATCAGTGACGACAGGGGGGGAATGGGCACAGATACGCAGTATTTT. The encoded protein is CAISDDRGGMGTDTQYF.

CDR3 residues: CSARDLGKNTEAFF. The DNA for the CDR3 is TGCAGTGCTAGAGATCTAGGCAAGAACACTGAAGCTTTCTTT. The chain has TRBV20-1 and TRBJ1-1; D is unresolved. This CDR3 comprises 14 residues. Germline-derived CDR1 and CDR2 are DFQATT and SNEGSKA (reference sequence). Trimming took off 0 bases at V and 1 base at J, with 9 bases between the two ends.

This clonotype was seen only a few times. The V gene is TRBV5-1, the J gene TRBJ1-1, with a tentative D call TRBD1 (6 bases). Germline V lookup: CDR1 SGHRS, CDR2 YFSETQ. The CDR3 has 14 residues. Trimming left V 4 bases short and J 1 base short, with 11 bases between. CDR3: CASSPGDGNTEAFF. The CDR3 nucleotides are TGCGCCAGCAGCCCAGGGGACGGGAACACTGAAGCTTTCTTT.

In its sample, this clonotype was seen many times. The chain carries TRBV20-1 and TRBJ1-4; D is perhaps TRBD1 (6 bases). V gave up 6 bases and J gave up 8 bases, with 13 bases separating them. This CDR3 comprises 12 residues. Germline-derived CDR1 and CDR2 are DFQATT and SNEGSKA (reference sequence). The CDR3 DNA sequence: TGCAGTGCGATCAGGGGAGTAGAAAAACTGTTTTTT. Protein product: CSAIRGVEKLFF.

The chain has TRBV20-1 and TRBJ2-3; 10 bases agree with TRBD2. The CDR3 spans 17 residues. Germline trimming cut 1 base from V and 6 bases from J; bases unmatched to any gene: 13. Germline-derived CDR1 and CDR2 are DFQATT and SNEGSKA (reference sequence). The CDR3 sequence: CSARASGRAQRADTQYF. CDR3 coding DNA: TGCAGTGCTAGAGCCAGCGGGAGGGCCCAACGGGCGGATACGCAGTATTTT.

This clonotype was counted many times. The chain is built from TRBV7-2 and TRBJ1-1; 10 bases map to TRBD1. The germline gives CDR1 SGHTA, CDR2 FQGNSA. The CDR3 length is 13 residues. The V and J ends lost 6 bases and 9 bases, in that order; junction bases with no gene match: 7. CDR3 amino acids: CASRRQGAGKAFF. CDR3 coding DNA: TGTGCCAGCAGGCGACAGGGGGCGGGTAAAGCTTTCTTT. Based on the CDR3 plus reference TRBV7-2 and TRBJ1-1, the full variable domain is GAGVSQSPSNKVTEKGKDVELRCDPISGHTALYWYRQSLGQGLEFLIYFQGNSAPDKSGLPSDRFSAERTGGSVSTLTIQRTQQEDSAVYLCASRRQGAGKAFFGQGTRLTVV.

V gene TRBV4-2 combines with J gene TRBJ1-4, with D possibly being TRBD1 (6 bases). Trimming pared 2 bases from V and 8 bases from J, leaving 15 bases between. CDR1 and CDR2 (germline): LGHNA, YNFKEQ. This CDR3 region has 15 residues. CDR3 sequence: CASSQPGTQEEKLFF. The CDR3, as DNA: TGTGCCAGCAGCCAACCCGGGACACAGGAGGAAAAACTGTTTTTT.

In this sample, this clonotype turned up a few times. J is TRBJ1-1 and V is TRBV25-1, with D unresolved. Germline V lookup: CDR1 MGHDK, CDR2 SYGVNS. V lost 8 bases to trimming and J lost 10 bases, with 20 bases between them. The CDR3 length is 13 residues. The CDR3 coding sequence is TGTGCCAGCGTAGTTAATAGGACCGTAGGAGCTTTCTTT. Its protein product is CASVVNRTVGAFF.

The chain is built from TRBV24-1 and TRBJ1-2; D is uncertain. This CDR3 region has 14 residues. Germline CDR1 is KGHDR and CDR2 is SFDVKD. Trimming took off 4 bases at V and 2 bases at J, with 10 bases between the two ends. This CDR3 reads CATSDIQKNYGYTF. In DNA, the CDR3 is TGTGCCACCAGTGACATACAGAAGAACTATGGCTACACCTTC.

This clonotype was recorded a few times. The chain employs TRBV20-1 and TRBJ2-3, with 7 bases matching TRBD2. Germline V gene data show CDR1 as DFQATT and CDR2 as SNEGSKA (reference sequence). V shed 1 base, J shed 6 bases, and the junction held 10 bases outside the gene matches. This CDR3 comprises 15 residues. The CDR3 DNA is TGCAGTGCTAGAGTGCAGCGGGGACCCGGGGATACGCAGTATTTT. It yields the protein CSARVQRGPGDTQYF.

The rearrangement uses TRBV29-1 and TRBJ1-2, with 11 bases lining up with TRBD1. The J segment lost 0 bases and the V segment lost 6 bases, leaving 6 bases of the junction unmatched. Germline V CDR1 and CDR2: SQVTM, ANQGSEA. This CDR3 is built from 15 residues. The chain's CDR3 is CSVAGQGASNYGYTF. CDR3 DNA: TGCAGCGTCGCCGGACAGGGGGCTTCTAACTATGGCTACACCTTC. Drawing the rest from reference TRBV29-1 and TRBJ1-2, the complete variable domain is SAVISQKPSRDICQRGTSLTIQCQVDSQVTMMFWYRQQPGQSLTLIATANQGSEATYESGFVIDKFPISRPNLTFSTLTVSNMSPEDSSIYLCSVAGQGASNYGYTFGSGTRLTVV.

V gene TRBV6-5 combines with J gene TRBJ2-7; possible D gene TRBD1, 6 bases. V lost 6 bases, J lost 3 bases, and 12 bases lay in between. The V gene's germline CDR1 is MNHEY and CDR2 SVGAGI. The CDR3 is 13 residues long. CDR3 amino acids: CASSQGQYYEQYF. The CDR3 bases are TGTGCCAGCAGCCAGGGACAATACTACGAGCAGTACTTC.

This clonotype was picked up a small number of times. The chain uses TRBV10-3 and TRBJ2-1; TRBD2 matches 11 bases. V lost 0 bases, J lost 6 bases, and 7 bases stayed unmatched. CDR1 is ENHRY and CDR2 is SYGVKD in the germline V gene. This CDR3 has 17 amino acids. In DNA form, the CDR3 reads TGTGCCATCAGTGAGTCGGCTAGCGGGAGGCTAGGCAATGAGCAGTTCTTC. Translation: CAISESASGRLGNEQFF.

There are a few counts of this clonotype. The V call is TRBV12-3 or TRBV12-4, the J call TRBJ2-3; D is undetermined. The V end was cut by 1 base, the J end by 8 bases, with 13 bases between. The CDR3 consists of 14 residues. This CDR3 is CASSLGMAQGTQYF. The CDR3 nucleotides are TGTGCCAGCAGTTTAGGCATGGCCCAAGGTACGCAGTATTTT.

This clonotype was observed at least ten times. The chain joins TRBV7-2 to TRBJ1-5; D gene unclear. Germline V gene data show CDR1 as SGHTA and CDR2 as FQGNSA. This CDR3 region has 13 residues. Trimming stripped 8 bases from V and 6 bases from J, with 14 bases between. CDR3 bases: TGTGCCAGCGGCGGAGGGCAGCGTCAGCCCCAGCATTTT. Protein: CASGGGQRQPQHF. Together with reference TRBV7-2 and TRBJ1-5, the CDR3 gives the full variable domain: GAGVSQSPSNKVTEKGKDVELRCDPISGHTALYWYRQSLGQGLEFLIYFQGNSAPDKSGLPSDRFSAERTGGSVSTLTIQRTQQEDSAVYLCASGGGQRQPQHFGDGTRLSIL.

This clonotype was detected a few times. The J gene is TRBJ1-6, the V gene TRBV5-5; 11 positions match TRBD1. Trimming cost V 4 bases and J 10 bases; bases outside gene matches: 13. This CDR3 region has 17 residues. Germline lookup yields CDR1 SGHKS and CDR2 YYEKEE (reference sequence). DNA of the CDR3: TGTGCCAGCAGCGAACTTCCTACCGGGACAGGGGGATCACCCCTCCACTTT. Amino acid sequence: CASSELPTGTGGSPLHF.

This clonotype was counted between two and nine times. This chain uses TRBV7-9 with TRBJ1-2, with D perhaps TRBD1 (5 bases). V dropped 5 bases and J dropped 4 bases, with 17 bases sitting between them. Germline V lookup: CDR1 SEHNR, CDR2 FQNEAQ (reference sequence). This CDR3 has 15 residues. The CDR3 DNA reads as TGTGCCAGCAGCCAACCCGGGGGGATGGGCTATGGCTACACCTTC. Translating gives CASSQPGGMGYGYTF.

Only a few counts were recorded for this clonotype. The chain employs TRBV11-3 and TRBJ2-1, with TRBD2 identical over 12 bases. V gave up 2 bases and J gave up 13 bases; unmatched junction bases: 3. The CDR3 spans 13 residues. Germline V gene lookup returns CDR1 SGHNT and CDR2 YENEEA. The CDR3 is CASSLTSGRSQFF. As DNA, the CDR3 is TGTGCCAGCAGCTTAACTAGCGGGAGGTCCCAGTTCTTC. The full variable domain, rest sourced from reference TRBV11-3 and TRBJ2-1, is EAGVVQSPRYKIIEKKQPVAFWCNPISGHNTLYWYLQNLGQGPELLIRYENEEAVDDSQLPKDRFSAERLKGVDSTLKIQPAELGDSAVYLCASSLTSGRSQFFGPGTRLTVL.